The 25 T cell receptor beta chains listed next were all sequenced from one sample in a study of OX40 agonist ivuxolimab in advanced cancers. Repertoires were generated with immunoSEQ multiplex PCR, while TCRdb's copy carries only in-frame clones and drops some. The sample consists of approximately 65,000 clones, 80% to 90% of them appearing once. Sequences were derived from CD4+ or CD8+ T cells sorted from blood, sampled in a trial of the OX40 agonist ivuxolimab. Source of these receptors: an adult with an advanced solid tumor such as melanoma, head and neck, liver or kidney cancer.

Concerning this clone itself: Other nucleotide sequences from this sample produce the same CDR3. The chain has TRBV2 and TRBJ1-2; 8 bases are shared with TRBD1. The CDR3 loop spans 14 amino acids. J gave up 8 bases and V 3 bases, and 8 bases lay outside the gene matches. Germline V lookup: CDR1 SNHLY, CDR2 FYNNEI. The CDR3 nucleotides are TGTGCCAGCAGTGATTCAGGGGGCACCTCGGGCTACACCTTC. Its protein product is CASSDSGGTSGYTF.

The chain carries TRBV5-1 and TRBJ2-1; the D is unclear. This CDR3 has 15 amino acids. Germline V gene lookup returns CDR1 SGHRS and CDR2 YFSETQ. Trimming removed 6 bases from V and 1 base from J, with 14 bases in between. CDR3 sequence: CASKGTAGSYNEQFF. CDR3 DNA: TGCGCCAGCAAAGGTACGGCAGGTTCCTACAATGAGCAGTTCTTC.

The V call is TRBV6-6, the J call TRBJ1-1; D perhaps matches TRBD1 (6 bases). The CDR3 runs 13 residues. V was pared by 6 bases and J by 5 bases, with 13 bases between. The germline CDR1 and CDR2 sequences are MNHNY and SVGAGI (reference sequence). CDR3 DNA sequence: TGTGCCAGCAGGACTCAGGGGCAGACTGAAGCTTTCTTT. This encodes CASRTQGQTEAFF.

CDR3 DNA sequence: TGTGCCAGCTCACGACAGGACAATACCGGGGAGCTGTTTTTT. Translating gives CASSRQDNTGELFF. The rearrangement uses TRBV18 and TRBJ2-2; tentative D call: TRBD1 (6 bases). The CDR3 runs 14 residues. V was shortened by 4 bases and J by 5 bases, with 11 bases between the two germline ends. Germline lookup yields CDR1 KGHSH and CDR2 LQKENI.

The chain has TRBV21-1 and TRBJ2-1. TRBV21-1 is annotated as a pseudogene. The CDR3 totals 16 residues. CDR3 in DNA: TGTGCCAGCTTCAACGCTGGCGGGGCCAGGGGTAATGAGCAGTTCTTC. It translates to CASFNAGGARGNEQFF.

This clone was recorded once. Other nucleotide sequences from this sample produce the same CDR3. The rearrangement uses TRBV6-5 and TRBJ1-2; D gene unclear. This CDR3 has 11 residues. From germline, CDR1 is MNHEY and CDR2 SVGAGI. The V and J ends lost 5 bases and 8 bases respectively, with 9 bases between them. CDR3 loop: CASSPGAGYTF. CDR3 coding DNA: TGTGCCAGCAGTCCGGGTGCCGGCTACACCTTC.

This clone has just one count. The CDR3 bases are TGTGCCAGCAGCTTCCGTCCCGGGACAGGGGGGAAACTGTTTTTT. Translating it yields CASSFRPGTGGKLFF. The chain recombines TRBV7-2 with TRBJ1-4, with 11 bases matching TRBD1. Looked up from germline, CDR1 is SGHTA and CDR2 is FQGNSA. This CDR3 spans 15 amino acids. After removal of 3 bases from V and 11 bases from J, the junction contained 8 bases not matched to a gene.

Written as DNA, the CDR3 is TGTGCCTGGAGGCGGGTATGGAGTAGCGGGAGGGCCCCCGGGGCAGATACGCAGTATTTT. Encoded protein: CAWRRVWSSGRAPGADTQYF. The J gene is TRBJ2-3, the V gene TRBV30; 11 bases match TRBD2. Germline V gives CDR1 GTSNPN, CDR2 SVGIG (reference sequence). Trimming cost V 3 bases and J 4 bases; bases outside gene matches: 21. The CDR3 contains 20 residues.

This chain joins TRBV7-9 and TRBJ1-2; D is unresolved. Trimming left V 1 base short and J 9 bases short, with 12 bases between. Germline V gene data show CDR1 as SEHNR and CDR2 as FQNEAQ (reference sequence). The CDR3 contains 13 residues. CDR3 sequence (DNA): TGTGCCAGCAGCTTAGTCCCAGTGGGTAGCTACACCTTC. Its translation: CASSLVPVGSYTF.

The chain joins TRBV5-5 to TRBJ1-4; 7 bases match TRBD1. The CDR3 runs 14 residues. The V gene's germline CDR1 is SGHKS and CDR2 YYEKEE (reference sequence). Germline trimming cut 4 bases from V and 5 bases from J; bases unmatched to any gene: 5. The CDR3 DNA reads as TGTGCCAGCAGCCCGGGACAGACAAATGAAAAACTGTTTTTT. Amino acids: CASSPGQTNEKLFF.

This CDR3 reads CASSPRLRGEAFF. CDR3 bases: TGTGCCAGCAGCCCCCGTCTGAGGGGTGAAGCTTTCTTT. This chain connects TRBV14 to TRBJ1-1; the D gene is possibly TRBD1 (5 bases). The V gene's germline CDR1 is SGHDN and CDR2 FVKESK. The CDR3 has 13 amino acids. The V and J ends lost 4 bases and 7 bases respectively, with 13 bases between them.

The chain uses TRBV19 and TRBJ1-2, with 9 bases matching TRBD1. CDR3 length equals 16 residues. From germline, CDR1 is LNHDA and CDR2 SQIVND (reference sequence). Trimming cost V 1 base and J 4 bases; bases outside gene matches: 7. The CDR3 sequence: CASSIAGQGRIYGYTF. The CDR3 DNA reads as TGTGCCAGTAGTATAGCAGGACAGGGGCGAATCTATGGCTACACCTTC.

The chain joins TRBV19 to TRBJ1-4, with D perhaps TRBD1 (5 bases). V lost 7 bases to trimming and J lost 5 bases, with 14 bases between them. Germline loops: CDR1 LNHDA, CDR2 SQIVND (reference sequence). CDR3 length equals 14 residues. The CDR3 here is CASTMGRPNEKLFF. DNA of the CDR3: TGTGCCAGTACTATGGGGCGTCCAAATGAAAAACTGTTTTTT.

This chain uses TRBV5-6 with TRBJ2-1; D remains ambiguous. Trimming took off 4 bases at V and 8 bases at J, with 7 bases between the two ends. Germline CDR1 reads SGHDT; CDR2 reads YYEEEE. There are 11 residues in the CDR3. This chain's CDR3 is CASSVWYEQFF. The CDR3, as DNA: TGTGCCAGCAGCGTATGGTATGAGCAGTTCTTC.

The CDR3 protein is CASSMSYGEYEQYF. The CDR3 DNA reads TGTGCCAGTAGTATGTCTTACGGGGAGTACGAGCAGTACTTC. The chain carries TRBV19 and TRBJ2-7; perhaps TRBD2 as D (5 bases). CDR1 is LNHDA and CDR2 is SQIVND in the germline V gene (reference sequence). V lost 3 bases, J lost 4 bases, and 13 bases lay in between. The length of the CDR3 is 14 residues.

The chain has TRBV10-3 and TRBJ2-3; 7 nucleotides line up with TRBD2. The CDR3 spans 13 residues. The germline V gene encodes CDR1 ENHRY and CDR2 SYGVKD. V trimming: 6 bases; J trimming: 2 bases; junction bases outside the gene matches: 2. The CDR3 sequence is CAISGRPTDTQYF. CDR3 nucleotide sequence: TGTGCCATCAGCGGGAGGCCCACAGATACGCAGTATTTT.

The rearrangement uses TRBV11-2 and TRBJ2-3, with 14 nucleotides matching TRBD2. Germline lookup yields CDR1 SGHAT and CDR2 FQNNGV. The CDR3 totals 14 residues. With V trimmed by 10 bases and J by 5 bases, 5 bases remained unmatched. The CDR3 coding sequence is TGTGCCACGCCGGGACTAGCGGGAGTAGATACGCAGTATTTT. Its protein is CATPGLAGVDTQYF.

This chain links TRBV11-3 with TRBJ2-1; 13 nucleotides agree with TRBD2. The CDR3 consists of 17 residues. Germline CDR1 reads SGHNT; CDR2 reads YENEEA. J gave up 2 bases and V 5 bases, and 6 bases lay outside the gene matches. The CDR3 here is CASSHRLAGGPYNEQFF. CDR3 nucleotide sequence: TGTGCCAGCAGCCACCGACTAGCGGGAGGCCCCTACAATGAGCAGTTCTTC.

This clone appeared a single time. The chain links TRBV6-1 to TRBJ1-2, with 7 bases identical to TRBD1. Germline assignment: CDR1 MNHNS and CDR2 SASEGT. V lost 8 bases to trimming and J lost 8 bases; unmatched junction nucleotides: 8. CDR3 size: 12 residues. CDR3 DNA sequence: TGTGCCAGCGACGACAGGGTGTCGGGCTACACCTTC. Its translation is CASDDRVSGYTF.

This sequence joins TRBV6-1 and TRBJ1-2, with TRBD1 as a possible D gene (6 bases). Germline lookup yields CDR1 MNHNS and CDR2 SASEGT. The CDR3 has 14 residues. The V gene lost 6 bases and the J gene lost 4 bases, with 15 bases spanning the gap. This CDR3 reads CASSHTGTSYGYTF. Written as DNA, the CDR3 is TGTGCCAGCAGCCATACCGGGACATCCTATGGCTACACCTTC.

This chain connects TRBV18 to TRBJ2-3; perhaps TRBD1 as D (5 bases). V shed 6 bases and J shed 0 bases, with 13 bases lying between them. This CDR3 has 15 residues. The V gene's germline CDR1 is KGHSH and CDR2 LQKENI. The CDR3 protein is CASSPTAGSTDTQYF. In DNA form, the CDR3 reads TGTGCCAGCTCTCCCACGGCAGGGAGCACAGATACGCAGTATTTT. Using reference TRBV18 and TRBJ2-3 for the parts outside the CDR3, the full variable domain is NAGVMQNPRHLVRRRGQEARLRCSPMKGHSHVYWYRQLPEEGLKFMVYLQKENIIDESGMPKERFSAEFPKEGPSILRIQQVVRGDSAAYFCASSPTAGSTDTQYFGPGTRLTVL.

As to this clone: In the same sample, other DNA sequences code for this CDR3. The chain links TRBV28 to TRBJ1-5; 7 bases are a match to TRBD1. Germline CDR1 MDHEN, CDR2 SYDVKM. V lost 4 bases, J lost 3 bases, and 3 bases stayed unmatched. The CDR3 consists of 14 residues. The CDR3 DNA reads as TGTGCCAGCAGTTCAGGGGGTTCCAATCAGCCCCAGCATTTT. It codes for CASSSGGSNQPQHF. The entire variable domain, with the rest obtained from reference TRBV28 and TRBJ1-5, is as follows: DVKVTQSSRYLVKRTGEKVFLECVQDMDHENMFWYRQDPGLGLRLIYFSYDVKMKEKGDIPEGYSVSREKKERFSLILESASTNQTSMYLCASSSGGSNQPQHFGDGTRLSIL.

The rearrangement uses TRBV5-4 and TRBJ1-6; maybe TRBD1 (6 bases). The CDR3 spans 14 residues. The germline CDR1 and CDR2 sequences are SGHNT and YYREEE (reference sequence). V lost 2 bases, J lost 8 bases, and 11 bases lay in between. This CDR3 reads CASSFGQSYSPLHF. As DNA, the CDR3 is TGTGCCAGCAGCTTCGGACAGTCCTATTCACCCCTCCACTTT.

The sample holds a few counts of this clone. This sequence joins TRBV18 and TRBJ1-2; D unresolved. Germline CDR1 and CDR2: KGHSH and LQKENI. This CDR3 is built from 13 residues. Trimming pared 2 bases from V and 8 bases from J, leaving 12 bases between. CDR3 DNA sequence: TGTGCCAGCTCACCATCCAAGGAATTCGGCTACACCTTC. Translated, it gives CASSPSKEFGYTF.

V gene TRBV6-1 combines with J gene TRBJ2-7; 10 bases map to TRBD1. Trimming cost V 2 bases and J 3 bases; bases outside gene matches: 10. This CDR3 has 17 amino acids. Germline V gene data show CDR1 as MNHNS and CDR2 as SASEGT. The CDR3 region is CASSERGSRTGGYEQYF. In DNA, the CDR3 is TGTGCCAGCAGTGAAAGGGGGTCCAGGACAGGGGGCTACGAGCAGTACTTC.